The present entry profiles one T cell receptor (beta chain) with its context. Its specificity is unknown. The data were obtained in a study of cytomegalovirus exposure and HLA in healthy donors. Regarding the study as a whole: Within an earlier analysis, most TCR beta V segments proved productive either about 87% or about 30% of the time.

V was shortened by 2 bases and J by 4 bases, with 15 bases between the two germline ends. The CDR3 runs to 16 residues. Germline values: CDR1 LNHNV, CDR2 YYDKDF (reference sequence). Amplification used 60 Vbeta primers and 13 Jbeta primers. Using immunoSEQ multiplex PCR, the repertoire was profiled, and TCRdb retains in-frame clones only, with some absent. Here the sample spans about 210,000 clones, roughly 82% being singletons. This TCR was sampled from a man aged 40-49 years in good health and CMV-seropositive. The chain links TRBV15 to TRBJ2-1, with TRBD1 as a possible D gene (6 bases). The sample consisted of PBMCs. This CDR3 reads CATSRFPGVRYNEQFF. Written as DNA, the CDR3 is TGTGCCACCAGCAGATTCCCAGGGGTGAGGTACAATGAGCAGTTCTTC.